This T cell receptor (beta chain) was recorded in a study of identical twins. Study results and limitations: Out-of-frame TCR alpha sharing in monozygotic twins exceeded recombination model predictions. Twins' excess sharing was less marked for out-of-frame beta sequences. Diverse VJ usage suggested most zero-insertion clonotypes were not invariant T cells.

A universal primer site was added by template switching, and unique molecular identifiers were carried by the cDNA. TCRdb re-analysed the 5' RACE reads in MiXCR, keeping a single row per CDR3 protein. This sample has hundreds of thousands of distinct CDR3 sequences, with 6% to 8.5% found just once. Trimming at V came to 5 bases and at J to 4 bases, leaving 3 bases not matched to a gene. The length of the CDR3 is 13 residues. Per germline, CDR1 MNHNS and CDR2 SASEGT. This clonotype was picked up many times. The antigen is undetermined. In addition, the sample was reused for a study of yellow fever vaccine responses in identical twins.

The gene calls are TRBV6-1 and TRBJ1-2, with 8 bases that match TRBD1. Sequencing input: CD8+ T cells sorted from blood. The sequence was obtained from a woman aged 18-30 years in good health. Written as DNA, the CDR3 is TGTGCCAGCAGTCCAGGGGGCGCCTATGGCTACACCTTC. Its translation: CASSPGGAYGYTF.